This T cell receptor beta chain came from a study of blood T cell repertoires in COVID-19. The junction had 7 bases not matched to a gene; V was cut back by 5 bases and J by 7 bases. The V gene's germline CDR1 is SGHTA and CDR2 FQGNSA. The CDR3 has 15 amino acids. Assay used: immunoSEQ multiplex PCR; TCRdb lists only in-frame clones, some missing. The table includes more than 45,000 clones, just under 90% detected once. The sequence was obtained from a man in his 60s with acute or convalescent COVID-19. The source material was peripheral blood. J is TRBJ2-7 and V is TRBV7-2; 14 bases match TRBD2. The CDR3 sequence is CASSPQGLAGDEQYF. In DNA, the CDR3 is TGTGCCAGCAGCCCCCAGGGACTAGCGGGAGATGAGCAGTACTTC. The full variable domain, rest sourced from reference TRBV7-2 and TRBJ2-7, is GAGVSQSPSNKVTEKGKDVELRCDPISGHTALYWYRQSLGQGLEFLIYFQGNSAPDKSGLPSDRFSAERTGGSVSTLTIQRTQQEDSAVYLCASSPQGLAGDEQYFGPGTRLTVT.